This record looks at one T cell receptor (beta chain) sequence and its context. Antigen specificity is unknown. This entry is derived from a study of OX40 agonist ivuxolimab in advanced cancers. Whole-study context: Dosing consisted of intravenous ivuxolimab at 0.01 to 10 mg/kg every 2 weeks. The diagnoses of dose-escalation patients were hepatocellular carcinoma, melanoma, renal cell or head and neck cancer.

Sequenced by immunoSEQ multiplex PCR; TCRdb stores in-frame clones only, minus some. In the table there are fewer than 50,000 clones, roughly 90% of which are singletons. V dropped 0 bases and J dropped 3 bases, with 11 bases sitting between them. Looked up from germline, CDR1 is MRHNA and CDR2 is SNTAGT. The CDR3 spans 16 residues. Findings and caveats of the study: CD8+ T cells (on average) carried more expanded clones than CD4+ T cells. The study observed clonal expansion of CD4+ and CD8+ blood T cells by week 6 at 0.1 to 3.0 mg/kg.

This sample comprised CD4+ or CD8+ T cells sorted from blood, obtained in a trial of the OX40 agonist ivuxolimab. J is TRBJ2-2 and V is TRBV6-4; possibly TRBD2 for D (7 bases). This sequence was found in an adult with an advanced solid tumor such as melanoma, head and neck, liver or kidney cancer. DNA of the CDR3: TGTGCCAGCAGTGACTCCGCGGGGGCGGACACCGGGGAGCTGTTTTTT. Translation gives CASSDSAGADTGELFF.